The next 29 T cell receptor beta chains were all read from a single sample in a study of cytomegalovirus exposure and HLA in healthy donors. In the PCR, 60 Vbeta and 13 Jbeta primers were used. Only in-frame clones appear in the TCRdb table, and some are missing; sequencing was by immunoSEQ multiplex PCR. The table records 95,000 to 150,000 clones, 50% to 75% of them present only once. The sample was PBMCs. These TCRs come from a woman between 35 and 50 years old in good health and CMV-seropositive.

The chain links TRBV5-1 to TRBJ2-1; 8 bases fit TRBD1. There are 12 residues in the CDR3. The germline V gene encodes CDR1 SGHRS and CDR2 YFSETQ. Trimming removed 6 bases from V and 9 bases from J; junction bases left unmatched: 5. CDR3 loop: CASTPTGGEQFF. The CDR3 DNA reads as TGCGCCAGCACGCCCACAGGGGGTGAGCAGTTCTTC.

The V call is TRBV7-6, the J call TRBJ2-7, with 11 bases matching TRBD2. The J segment lost 3 bases and the V segment lost 1 base, leaving 8 bases of the junction unmatched. This CDR3 has 17 residues. Germline assignment: CDR1 SGHVS and CDR2 FNYEAQ. In DNA form, the CDR3 reads TGTGCCAGCAGCTTAGGGTCTAGCGGGAGGTCTGGCTACGAGCAGTACTTC. Protein sequence: CASSLGSSGRSGYEQYF.

The chain has TRBV7-9 and TRBJ2-3; the match to TRBD1 covers 7 bases. The germline V gene has CDR1 SEHNR and CDR2 FQNEAQ (reference sequence). CDR3 length: 18 amino acids. Trimming removed 2 bases from V and 0 bases from J; junction bases left unmatched: 11. The CDR3 DNA is TGTGCCAGCAGCTTAAGGCTCTCAGGGGGTACCAGCACAGATACGCAGTATTTT. It codes for CASSLRLSGGTSTDTQYF. Filled out from reference TRBV7-9 and TRBJ2-3, the complete variable domain reads DTGVSQNPRHKITKRGQNVTFRCDPISEHNRLYWYRQTLGQGPEFLTYFQNEAQLEKSRLLSDRFSAERPKGSFSTLEIQRTEQGDSAMYLCASSLRLSGGTSTDTQYFGPGTRLTVL.

V is TRBV21-1 and J is TRBJ2-2; the table gives TRBD2 as D, unverified against the DNA. TRBV21-1 is listed as a pseudogene. This CDR3 contains 18 residues. CDR3 DNA sequence: TGTGCCAGCAGCCCAGCTAGCGGGAGGGCCGCGAACACCGGGGAGCTGTTTTTT. Its protein product is CASSPASGRAANTGELFF.

The CDR3 DNA is TGTGCCTGGGCCCCCGCAACTTACGAGCAGTACTTC. This codes for CAWAPATYEQYF. This chain links TRBV30 with TRBJ2-7; no clear D gene. CDR1 is GTSNPN, CDR2 SVGIG, per germline (reference sequence). Between the trimmed V and J ends, which lost 5 bases and 4 bases, there was a span of 12 bases. The CDR3 length is 12 residues. The full variable domain, its missing parts supplied by reference TRBV30 and TRBJ2-7, is SQTIHQWPATLVQPVGSPLSLECTVEGTSNPNLYWYRQAAGRGLQLLFYSVGIGQISSEVPQNLSASRPQDRQFILSSKKLLLSDSGFYLCAWAPATYEQYFGPGTRLTVT.

Only a few counts were recorded for this clone. The chain recombines TRBV11-3 with TRBJ2-7; TRBD2 might be the D (5 bases). V lost 0 bases and J 6 bases, leaving 9 bases between the germline ends. Germline-derived CDR1 and CDR2 are SGHNT and YENEEA. The CDR3 spans 13 residues. The CDR3 loop reads CASSLDRRSEQYF. CDR3 coding DNA: TGTGCCAGCAGCTTAGACAGGAGGAGCGAGCAGTACTTC.

V and J are TRBV7-3 and TRBJ2-5; no definite D call. The CDR3 consists of 13 residues. Germline-derived CDR1 and CDR2 are SGHTA and FQGTGA. The V and J ends lost 2 bases and 6 bases respectively, with 10 bases between them. The CDR3 reads CASSLEAKKTQYF. CDR3 in DNA: TGTGCCAGCAGCTTAGAGGCTAAAAAGACCCAGTACTTC. Full variable domain (outside the CDR3, taken from reference TRBV7-3 and TRBJ2-5): GAGVSQTPSNKVTEKGKYVELRCDPISGHTALYWYRQSLGQGPEFLIYFQGTGAADDSGLPNDRFFAVRPEGSVSTLKIQRTERGDSAVYLCASSLEAKKTQYFGPGTRLLVL.

The rearrangement links TRBV5-4 to TRBJ2-5; 11 bases line up with TRBD1. The V and J ends lost 5 bases and 2 bases, in that order; junction bases with no gene match: 5. The CDR3 totals 15 residues. The germline CDR1 and CDR2 sequences are SGHNT and YYREEE (reference sequence). The CDR3 is CASRVGTGGQETQYF. In DNA form, the CDR3 reads TGTGCCAGCAGGGTGGGGACAGGGGGTCAAGAGACCCAGTACTTC.

The V and J genes are TRBV4-1 and TRBJ2-3; no firm D call. Germline CDR1 is MGHRA and CDR2 is YSYEKL. The CDR3 extends over 14 amino acids. Trimming shortened V by 1 base and J by 5 bases, and 10 bases separated the two germline ends. DNA of the CDR3: TGCGCCAGCAGCCAAGTCGACGGAGAAGATACGCAGTATTTT. Translated, it gives CASSQVDGEDTQYF.

The rearrangement joins TRBV18 to TRBJ1-2, with 9 bases lining up with TRBD1. Looked up from germline, CDR1 is KGHSH and CDR2 is LQKENI. This CDR3 is built from 14 residues. With 2 bases clipped from V and 5 bases from J, the junction kept 3 bases outside the gene matches. The CDR3 nucleotides are TGTGCCAGCTCACCAGCGGGACAGGGTTATGGCTACACCTTC. Amino acids: CASSPAGQGYGYTF.

V is TRBV6-1 and J is TRBJ2-3, with D possibly matching TRBD2 (6 bases). Germline V gives CDR1 MNHNS, CDR2 SASEGT. The V gene lost 4 bases and the J gene lost 2 bases, with 16 bases spanning the gap. This CDR3 has 16 amino acids. CDR3 protein: CASSAGILATTDTQYF. The CDR3 nucleotides are TGTGCCAGCAGTGCCGGAATTCTAGCGACCACAGATACGCAGTATTTT.

This clone was found a few times. The V gene is TRBV18, the J gene TRBJ1-5; 11 bases line up with TRBD1. The CDR3 extends over 15 amino acids. In germline, CDR1 is KGHSH, CDR2 LQKENI. J gave up 9 bases and V 3 bases, and 7 bases lay outside the gene matches. The CDR3 region is CASSPPGTGGWPQHF. CDR3 coding DNA: TGTGCCAGCTCACCCCCTGGGACAGGGGGTTGGCCCCAGCATTTT.

CDR3 region: CAIKDNVNQPQHF. The CDR3 DNA is TGTGCCATCAAGGACAACGTCAATCAGCCCCAGCATTTT. The chain joins TRBV10-3 to TRBJ1-5, with a tentative D call TRBD1 (5 bases). V was cut by 7 bases and J by 3 bases, with 10 bases left in between. There are 13 residues in the CDR3. Per the germline V gene, CDR1 is ENHRY and CDR2 is SYGVKD.

This clone came up a few times. The CDR3 nucleotides are TGTGCCATCTCGGGGGAGAACGAGCAGTACTTC. It codes for CAISGENEQYF. The V and J genes are TRBV28 and TRBJ2-7; a weak D match, TRBD2 (6 bases). Looked up from germline, CDR1 is MDHEN and CDR2 is SYDVKM. The CDR3 totals 11 residues. V lost 10 bases and J 5 bases, leaving 12 bases between the germline ends.

The V and J genes are TRBV7-9 and TRBJ1-5, with D possibly TRBD1 on 5 matching bases. Trimming cost V 3 bases and J 4 bases, with 10 bases left between them. Germline V gives CDR1 SEHNR, CDR2 FQNEAQ (reference sequence). This CDR3 contains 14 residues. The CDR3 DNA reads as TGTGCCAGCAGCTTTCGGGGGGAGAATCAGCCCCAGCATTTT. It codes for CASSFRGENQPQHF.

The CDR3 is CASSDSAGGHTGELFF. CDR3 nucleotides: TGTGCCAGCAGTGACTCCGCGGGGGGGCATACCGGGGAGCTGTTTTTT. V and J are TRBV6-4 and TRBJ2-2, with 9 nucleotides matching TRBD2. The CDR3 extends over 16 amino acids. CDR1 is MRHNA, CDR2 SNTAGT, per germline. The V segment lost 0 bases and the J segment 5 bases; nucleotides outside the gene matches: 4.

The chain couples TRBV6-5 to TRBJ1-1, with TRBD1 matching 8 bases. Germline V gene lookup returns CDR1 MNHEY and CDR2 SVGAGI. After removal of 0 bases from V and 5 bases from J, the junction contained 8 bases not matched to a gene. This CDR3 region has 16 residues. As DNA, the CDR3 is TGTGCCAGCAGTTACTCGAAGGCAGGGGGCCTTACTGAAGCTTTCTTT. This sequence encodes CASSYSKAGGLTEAFF.

CDR3 protein: CASSLGTSDGYTF. The CDR3 coding sequence is TGTGCCAGCAGCTTGGGGACTTCCGATGGCTACACCTTC. V usage is TRBV7-9 and J usage is TRBJ1-2; tentative D call: TRBD1 (5 bases). The V end lost 3 bases, the J end lost 6 bases, and 11 bases lay between the germline ends. Germline V gene lookup returns CDR1 SEHNR and CDR2 FQNEAQ (reference sequence). The CDR3 is 13 residues long.

The chain uses TRBV2 and TRBJ1-5, with 7 bases fitting TRBD1. The length of the CDR3 is 15 residues. The germline CDR1 and CDR2 sequences are SNHLY and FYNNEI. The J segment lost 6 bases and the V segment lost 6 bases, leaving 11 bases of the junction unmatched. Written as DNA, the CDR3 is TGTGCCAGCAGCGAAACAGGGGCTGTTTCTCAGCCCCAGCATTTT. This encodes CASSETGAVSQPQHF.

The chain combines TRBV29-1 with TRBJ1-1, with TRBD1 as a possible D gene (6 bases). This CDR3 contains 14 residues. V was trimmed by 2 bases and J by 0 bases, leaving 10 bases between them. Germline CDR1 SQVTM, CDR2 ANQGSEA. CDR3 amino acids: CSVEWGTMNTEAFF. CDR3 nucleotides: TGCAGCGTTGAATGGGGGACAATGAACACTGAAGCTTTCTTT.

The rearrangement uses TRBV7-8 and TRBJ1-2; 7 bases match TRBD1. The V gene's germline CDR1 is SGHVS and CDR2 FQNEAQ. This CDR3 is built from 18 residues. The ends lost 1 base at V and 4 bases at J; junction bases unmatched: 15. Here the CDR3 DNA reads TGTGCCAGCAGCTTAGAACAGGGGCAGGGCCGCGATATCTATGGCTACACCTTC. Amino acids: CASSLEQGQGRDIYGYTF.

Only one count was recorded for this clone. Its ends do not fully match the called genes, so a read error is possible. The genes are TRBV7-7 and TRBJ1-4; TRBD1 aligns across 11 bases. CDR3 length: 15 amino acids. In germline, CDR1 is SSHAT, CDR2 FNYEAQ (reference sequence). CDR3 sequence: CASSLGQGAHEKLFF. CDR3 DNA: TGTGCTAGCAGCCTAGGACAGGGGGCTCATGAAAAACTGTTTTTT.

The rearrangement joins TRBV9 to TRBJ2-2; D gene uncertain. Germline-derived CDR1 and CDR2 are SGDLS and YYNGEE. V gave up 2 bases and J gave up 0 bases, with 5 bases separating them. This CDR3 contains 14 residues. CDR3 nucleotides: TGTGCCAGCAGCGTCTCGGCGAACACCGGGGAGCTGTTTTTT. Its translation is CASSVSANTGELFF. Full variable domain (rest looked up from reference TRBV9 and TRBJ2-2): DSGVTQTPKHLITATGQRVTLRCSPRSGDLSVYWYQQSLDQGLQFLIQYYNGEERAKGNILERFSAQQFPDLHSELNLSSLELGDSALYFCASSVSANTGELFFGEGSRLTVL.

For this clone: Its ends do not fully match the called genes, so a read error is possible. This rearrangement joins TRBV7-9 to TRBJ2-7, with TRBD1 as a possible D gene (5 bases). Germline CDR1 and CDR2: SEHNR and FQNEAQ (reference sequence). This CDR3 spans 14 amino acids. DNA of the CDR3: TGTTCCAGCAGCTCCTATGACAGCTCCTACGAGCAGTACTTC. It translates to CSSSSYDSSYEQYF.

The rearrangement uses TRBV27 and TRBJ2-1; D remains unclear. The CDR3 contains 11 residues. Germline V lookup: CDR1 MNHEY, CDR2 SMNVEV (reference sequence). The V end lost 2 bases, the J end lost 8 bases, and 4 bases lay between the germline ends. The CDR3 loop reads CASSLGDEQFF. CDR3 nucleotide sequence: TGTGCCAGCAGTTTAGGAGATGAGCAGTTCTTC.

The V gene is TRBV18, the J gene TRBJ2-2; TRBD1 matches at 7 bases. The V gene end was trimmed by 1 base and the J gene end by 1 base; junction bases not matched to a gene: 3. In germline, CDR1 is KGHSH, CDR2 LQKENI. This CDR3 spans 16 amino acids. The CDR3 DNA reads TGTGCCAGCTCACCACTCAGGGGGTTGAACACCGGGGAGCTGTTTTTT. It yields the protein CASSPLRGLNTGELFF.

This clone was observed a handful of times. This chain joins TRBV2 and TRBJ2-7; 7 bases are a match to TRBD1. There are 15 residues in the CDR3. The junction had 10 bases not matched to a gene; V was cut back by 6 bases and J by 2 bases. Germline V lookup: CDR1 SNHLY, CDR2 FYNNEI. In nucleotides, the CDR3 is TGTGCCAGCAGGTTCCAGGGGGAACGAACCTACGAGCAGTACTTC. It is translated as CASRFQGERTYEQYF.

The gene calls are TRBV28 and TRBJ2-7; 12 bases line up with TRBD1. Germline CDR1 reads MDHEN; CDR2 reads SYDVKM. V trimming: 3 bases; J trimming: 6 bases; junction bases outside the gene matches: 6. CDR3 size: 15 residues. In DNA, the CDR3 is TGTGCCAGCAGTTTCCAGGGGACAGGGGGCCGCGAGCAGTACTTC. It specifies CASSFQGTGGREQYF.

This clone came up once. This chain connects TRBV28 to TRBJ1-5; perhaps TRBD1 as D (6 bases). The ends were cut back, 5 bases at V and 4 bases at J, with 12 bases in the middle. The CDR3 totals 14 residues. The germline gives CDR1 MDHEN, CDR2 SYDVKM. CDR3 sequence reads: CASSVQGGNQPQHF. As DNA, the CDR3 is TGTGCCAGCAGTGTACAGGGAGGGAATCAGCCCCAGCATTTT.